This TCR beta chain is from a study of shared clonotypes between healthy human individuals. Across the whole study: Three plates were used per donor for CD4 naive, three for CD4 memory, two for CD8 naive and one for CD8 memory.

General study points: Rarefaction showed that sequencing of sorted subsets was incomplete (despite large depth). Naive subsets, compared against memory subsets, generally had larger estimated richness values.

The authors ran the assay at deep level. Measured with immunoSEQ multiplex PCR; TCRdb has only the in-frame clones, and not every one. The data contain around 1.5 million clones, approximately 98% of them seen just once; the ten biggest clones take up roughly 0.45%. CDR1 is SGHNT and CDR2 is YENEEA in the germline V gene. This CDR3 is built from 14 residues. V lost 5 bases and J lost 5, with 14 bases in between. As for this clone: Its target is unknown.

This TCR was recovered from a man aged 25-45 years in good health. The specimen was naive CD4+ T cells sorted from blood. Subset noted: CD45RA+ positively selected. The chain joins TRBV11-3 to TRBJ2-3, with D tentatively TRBD1 or TRBD2 (5 bases each). The CDR3 protein is CASSLRTGRDTQYF. The CDR3 nucleotides read TGTGCCAGCAGCCTGAGGACGGGACGAGATACGCAGTATTTT.